This T cell receptor beta chain comes out of a study of technical replicates of blood from several donors (dated by TCRdb to 2016 to 2017). V is clipped by 8 bases and J by 4 bases, and the sequence between their germline boundaries is 11 bases long. As encoded in the germline V gene, CDR1 is MNHEY while CDR2 is SVGAGI. The CDR3 runs 12 residues from the cysteine to the phenylalanine. Solely the CDR3 DNA is kept, with 36 bases framed from the first base. As to this clone: There is no known antigen for this receptor. No base qualities exist here, and no much larger clone lies one base off it.

Libraries were prepared through the immunoSEQ multiplex PCR assay. The clones in this table, taken by TCRdb from immuneACCESS, are in-frame only. Not every clone is retained; where verified, under half of the shortfall comes from an unresolved V gene, and the cause of the rest is unknown. Within this sample are tens of thousands of clones, with approximately 83% of them counted one time only. Roughly 5% of the sample is in the top ten clones. This chain joins TRBV6-5 to TRBJ1-2; too little of a D gene remains to name it. This clonotype was obtained from a human donor in good health. Some clones in this sample may be carry-over from other donors' samples. Sequencing used PBMCs. The nucleotide sequence is TGTGCCAGCGGCCTGTGGCCCTATGGCTACACCTTC. This codes for CASGLWPYGYTF.